One and the same sample provided the 9 T cell receptor beta chains below, sequenced in a study of T cell responses to AZD1222 COVID-19 vaccine. Sequencing was performed with immunoSEQ multiplex PCR; in TCRdb, only in-frame clones are kept and a portion is missing. The sample records about 31,000 clones, 88% being singletons. The sequenced sample was peripheral blood, obtained 28 days after the second AZD1222 dose. These receptors all come from an adult who received the AZD1222 COVID-19 vaccine.

CDR3 bases: TGCAGCGTGGCATTACAGGGGGCAGATTATGGCTACACCTTC. This gives the protein CSVALQGADYGYTF. This sequence joins TRBV29-1 and TRBJ1-2, with 9 bases matching TRBD1. In germline, CDR1 is SQVTM, CDR2 ANQGSEA. J lost 5 bases, V lost 6 bases, and 10 bases had no gene match. The CDR3 is made up of 14 amino acids.

The rearrangement uses TRBV11-3 and TRBJ2-3; 10 bases fit TRBD1. The CDR3 length is 15 residues. Germline trimming cut 5 bases from V and 4 bases from J; bases unmatched to any gene: 6. In germline, CDR1 is SGHNT, CDR2 YENEEA. The CDR3 DNA sequence: TGTGCCAGCAGCCGAGGACAGGGGGAGGCAGATACGCAGTATTTT. Encoded protein: CASSRGQGEADTQYF.

J is TRBJ1-2 and V is TRBV6-4; weak D call: TRBD1 (5 bases). Germline values: CDR1 MRHNA, CDR2 SNTAGT. This CDR3 has 11 residues. V lost 4 bases and J lost 8, with 8 bases in between. CDR3 loop: CASSAGGGYTF. The DNA of the CDR3 is TGTGCCAGCAGTGCCGGGGGAGGCTACACCTTC.

The chain uses TRBV9 and TRBJ1-2; 10 bases match TRBD1. Germline V gives CDR1 SGDLS, CDR2 YYNGEE. With 4 bases clipped from V and 5 bases from J, the junction kept 8 bases outside the gene matches. This CDR3 comprises 15 residues. The CDR3 protein is CASSPRTGGGYGYTF. The CDR3 nucleotides read TGTGCCAGCAGCCCCCGGACAGGGGGAGGATATGGCTACACCTTC.

The V and J genes are TRBV7-9 and TRBJ1-2, with D maybe TRBD1 (6 bases). CDR1 and CDR2 from the germline V gene are SEHNR and FQNEAQ (reference sequence). The CDR3 has 13 amino acids. V was cut by 5 bases and J by 4 bases, with 11 bases left in between. The CDR3: CASSRGPGYGYTF. The CDR3, as DNA: TGTGCCAGCAGCCGGGGGCCGGGCTATGGCTACACCTTC.

The chain uses TRBV18 and TRBJ1-5; maybe TRBD1 (5 bases). The CDR3 spans 14 residues. The V end lost 5 bases, the J end lost 1 base, and 9 bases lay between the germline ends. CDR1 is KGHSH and CDR2 is LQKENI in the germline V gene. CDR3 coding DNA: TGTGCCAGCTCATCAGGGACCAGCAATCAGCCCCAGCATTTT. Its protein product is CASSSGTSNQPQHF.

This clone was seen a single time. V is TRBV6-4 and J is TRBJ1-6, with D possibly matching TRBD1 (5 bases). Between the trimmed V and J ends, which lost 3 bases and 10 bases, there was a span of 16 bases. This CDR3 has 15 amino acids. Germline CDR1 MRHNA, CDR2 SNTAGT. CDR3 coding DNA: TGTGCCAGCAGTGAGATACACGGGGGTGGGTCACCCCTCCACTTT. Amino acid sequence: CASSEIHGGGSPLHF.

As regards this clone: The sample carries other DNA sequences with the same CDR3. V gene TRBV5-1 combines with J gene TRBJ1-3, with a possible D match to TRBD1 (5 bases). Trimming shortened V by 0 bases and J by 4 bases, and 8 bases separated the two germline ends. CDR1 and CDR2 from the germline V gene are SGHRS and YFSETQ. This CDR3 contains 14 residues. CDR3 nucleotide sequence: TGCGCCAGCAGCTTGGCAGGGTACGGAAACACCATATATTTT. It translates to CASSLAGYGNTIYF.

The chain couples TRBV12-3 or TRBV12-4 to TRBJ1-1; maybe TRBD1 (5 bases). The CDR3 contains 11 residues. Trimming shortened V by 5 bases and J by 8 bases, and 9 bases separated the two germline ends. The CDR3 loop reads CASSLNREAFF. In nucleotides, the CDR3 is TGTGCCAGCAGTCTCAACAGGGAAGCTTTCTTT.